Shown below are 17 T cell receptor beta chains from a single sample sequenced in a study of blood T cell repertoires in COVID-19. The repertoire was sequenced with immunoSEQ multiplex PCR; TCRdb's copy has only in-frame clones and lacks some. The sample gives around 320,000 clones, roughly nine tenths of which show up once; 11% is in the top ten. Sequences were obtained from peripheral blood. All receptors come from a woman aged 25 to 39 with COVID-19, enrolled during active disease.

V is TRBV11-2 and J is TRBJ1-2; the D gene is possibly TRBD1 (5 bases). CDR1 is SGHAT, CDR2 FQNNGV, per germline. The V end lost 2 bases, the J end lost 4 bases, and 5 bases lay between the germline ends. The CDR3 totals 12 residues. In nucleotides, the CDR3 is TGTGCCAGCAGCTTAAGGGGCTATGGCTACACCTTC. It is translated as CASSLRGYGYTF. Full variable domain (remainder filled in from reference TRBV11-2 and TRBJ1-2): EAGVAQSPRYKIIEKRQSVAFWCNPISGHATLYWYQQILGQGPKLLIQFQNNGVVDDSQLPKDRFSAERLKGVDSTLKIQPAKLEDSAVYLCASSLRGYGYTFGSGTRLTVV.

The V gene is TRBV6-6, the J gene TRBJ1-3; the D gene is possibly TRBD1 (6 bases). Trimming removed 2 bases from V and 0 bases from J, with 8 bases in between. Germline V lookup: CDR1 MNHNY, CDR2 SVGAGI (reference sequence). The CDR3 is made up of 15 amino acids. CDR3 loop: CASSYQGSSGNTIYF. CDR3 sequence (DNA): TGTGCCAGCAGTTACCAGGGGAGCTCTGGAAACACCATATATTTT.

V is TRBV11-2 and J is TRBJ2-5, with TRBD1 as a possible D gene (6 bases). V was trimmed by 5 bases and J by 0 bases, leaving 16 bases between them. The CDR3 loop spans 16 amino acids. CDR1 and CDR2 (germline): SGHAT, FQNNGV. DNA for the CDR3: TGTGCCAGCAGCCCTAGGGACATCGACGACCAAGAGACCCAGTACTTC. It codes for CASSPRDIDDQETQYF.

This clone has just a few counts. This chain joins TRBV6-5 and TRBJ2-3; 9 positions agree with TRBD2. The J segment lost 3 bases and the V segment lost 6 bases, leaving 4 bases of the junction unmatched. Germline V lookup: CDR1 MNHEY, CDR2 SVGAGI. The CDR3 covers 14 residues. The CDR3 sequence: CASSVAGGTDTQYF. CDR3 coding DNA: TGTGCCAGCAGCGTGGCGGGGGGGACAGATACGCAGTATTTT.

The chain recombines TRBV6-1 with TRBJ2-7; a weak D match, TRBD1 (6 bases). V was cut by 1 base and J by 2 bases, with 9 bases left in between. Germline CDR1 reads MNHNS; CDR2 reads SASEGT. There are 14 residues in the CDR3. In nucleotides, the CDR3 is TGTGCCAGCAGTGAAGTCGGACAGACCTACGAGCAGTACTTC. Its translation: CASSEVGQTYEQYF.

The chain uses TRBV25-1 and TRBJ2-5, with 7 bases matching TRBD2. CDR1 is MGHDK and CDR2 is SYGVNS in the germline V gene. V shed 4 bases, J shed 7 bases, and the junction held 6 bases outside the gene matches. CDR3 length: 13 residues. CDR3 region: CASSAPGRVTQYF. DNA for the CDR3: TGTGCCAGCAGTGCCCCTGGGAGGGTGACCCAGTACTTC. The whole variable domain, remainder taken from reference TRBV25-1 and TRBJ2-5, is EADIYQTPRYLVIGTGKKITLECSQTMGHDKMYWYQQDPGMELHLIHYSYGVNSTEKGDLSSESTVSRIRTEHFPLTLESARPSHTSQYLCASSAPGRVTQYFGPGTRLLVL.

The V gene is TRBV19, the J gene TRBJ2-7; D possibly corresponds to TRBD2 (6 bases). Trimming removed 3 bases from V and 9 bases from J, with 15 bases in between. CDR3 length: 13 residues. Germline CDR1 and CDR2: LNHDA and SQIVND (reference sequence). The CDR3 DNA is TGTGCCAGTAGTATGGCCGGGGGTCAGGGGCAGTACTTC. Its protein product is CASSMAGGQGQYF.

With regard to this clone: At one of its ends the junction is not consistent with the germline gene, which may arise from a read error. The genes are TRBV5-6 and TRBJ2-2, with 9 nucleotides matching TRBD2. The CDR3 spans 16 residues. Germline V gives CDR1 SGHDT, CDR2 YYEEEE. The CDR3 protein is CASRLGAGGPPGELFF. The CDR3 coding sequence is TGTGCCAGCCGCTTGGGGGCGGGGGGGCCGCCCGGGGAGCTGTTTTTT.

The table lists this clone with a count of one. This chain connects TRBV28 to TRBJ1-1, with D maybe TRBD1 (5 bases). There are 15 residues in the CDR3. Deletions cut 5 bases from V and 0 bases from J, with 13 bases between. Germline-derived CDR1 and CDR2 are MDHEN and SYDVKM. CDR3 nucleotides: TGTGCCAGCAGTCCTAGTCGGGGGGTGAACACTGAAGCTTTCTTT. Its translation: CASSPSRGVNTEAFF.

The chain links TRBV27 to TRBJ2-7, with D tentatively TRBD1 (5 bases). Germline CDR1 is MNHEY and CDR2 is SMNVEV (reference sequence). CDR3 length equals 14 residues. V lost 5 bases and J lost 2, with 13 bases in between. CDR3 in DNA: TGTGCCAGCAGTCGCAGGGTACCCGCCTACGAGCAGTACTTC. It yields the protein CASSRRVPAYEQYF.

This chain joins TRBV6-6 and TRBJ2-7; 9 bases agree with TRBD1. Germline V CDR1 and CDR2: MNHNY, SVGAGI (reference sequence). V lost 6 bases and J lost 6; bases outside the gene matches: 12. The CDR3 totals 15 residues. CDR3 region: CASRKQDRGPAEQYF. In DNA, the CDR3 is TGTGCCAGCAGGAAACAGGACAGGGGACCAGCCGAGCAGTACTTC.

In DNA form, the CDR3 reads TGTGCCAGCAGTGAATATGGGGCGATGGAGCAGTACTTC. The encoded protein is CASSEYGAMEQYF. J is TRBJ2-7 and V is TRBV6-1, with TRBD1 as a possible D gene (5 bases). The CDR3 totals 13 residues. Per the germline V gene, CDR1 is MNHNS and CDR2 is SASEGT. V lost 2 bases and J 7 bases, leaving 12 bases between the germline ends.

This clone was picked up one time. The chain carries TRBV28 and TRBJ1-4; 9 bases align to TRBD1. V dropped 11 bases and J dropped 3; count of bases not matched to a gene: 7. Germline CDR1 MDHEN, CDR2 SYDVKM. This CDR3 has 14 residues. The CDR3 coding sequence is TGTGCCGGGTCCACAGGGGGCTCTAATGAAAAACTGTTTTTT. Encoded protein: CAGSTGGSNEKLFF.

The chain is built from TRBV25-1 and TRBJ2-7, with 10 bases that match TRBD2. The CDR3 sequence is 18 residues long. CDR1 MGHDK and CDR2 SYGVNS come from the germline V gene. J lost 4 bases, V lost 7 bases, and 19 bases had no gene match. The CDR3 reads CASTPTVLAGGPRYEQYF. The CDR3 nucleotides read TGTGCCAGCACCCCGACGGTGTTAGCGGGGGGTCCCAGATACGAGCAGTACTTC.

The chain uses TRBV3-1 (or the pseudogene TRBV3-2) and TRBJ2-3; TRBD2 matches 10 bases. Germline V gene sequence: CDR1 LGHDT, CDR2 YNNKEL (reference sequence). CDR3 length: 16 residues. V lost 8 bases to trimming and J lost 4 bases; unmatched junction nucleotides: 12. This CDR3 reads CASESRLAGRSDTQYF. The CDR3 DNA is TGTGCCAGCGAGAGCCGACTAGCGGGCCGCTCAGATACGCAGTATTTT.

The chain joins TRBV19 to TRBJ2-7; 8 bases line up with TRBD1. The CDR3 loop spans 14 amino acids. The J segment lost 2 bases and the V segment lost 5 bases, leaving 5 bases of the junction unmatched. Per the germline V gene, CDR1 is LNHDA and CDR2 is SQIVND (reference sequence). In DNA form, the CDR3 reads TGTGCCAGTAGTCCTGGGACAGGAACCTACGAGCAGTACTTC. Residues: CASSPGTGTYEQYF.

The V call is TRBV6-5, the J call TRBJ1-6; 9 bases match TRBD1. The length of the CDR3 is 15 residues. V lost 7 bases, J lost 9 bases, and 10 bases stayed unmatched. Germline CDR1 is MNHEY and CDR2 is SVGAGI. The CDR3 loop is CASKGLGQGGSPLHF. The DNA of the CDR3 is TGTGCCAGCAAAGGTCTGGGACAGGGCGGTTCACCCCTCCACTTT.